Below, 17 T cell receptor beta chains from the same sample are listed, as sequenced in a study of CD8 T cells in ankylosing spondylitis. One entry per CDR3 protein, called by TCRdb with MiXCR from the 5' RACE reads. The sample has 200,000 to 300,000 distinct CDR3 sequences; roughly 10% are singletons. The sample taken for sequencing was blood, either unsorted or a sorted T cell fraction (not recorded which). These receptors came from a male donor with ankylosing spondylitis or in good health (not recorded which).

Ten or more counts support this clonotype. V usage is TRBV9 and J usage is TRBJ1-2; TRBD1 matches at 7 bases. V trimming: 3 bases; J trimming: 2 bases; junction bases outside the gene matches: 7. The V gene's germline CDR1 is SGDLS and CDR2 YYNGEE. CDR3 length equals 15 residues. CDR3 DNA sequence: TGTGCCAGCAGCGCGGCGACAGGGACAAACTATGGCTACACCTTC. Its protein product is CASSAATGTNYGYTF.

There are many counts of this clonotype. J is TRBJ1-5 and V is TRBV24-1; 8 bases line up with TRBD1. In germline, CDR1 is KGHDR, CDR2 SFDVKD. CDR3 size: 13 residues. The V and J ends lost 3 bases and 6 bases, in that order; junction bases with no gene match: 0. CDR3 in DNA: TGTGCCACCAGTGATGACAGGGGTCAGCCCCAGCATTTT. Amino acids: CATSDDRGQPQHF.

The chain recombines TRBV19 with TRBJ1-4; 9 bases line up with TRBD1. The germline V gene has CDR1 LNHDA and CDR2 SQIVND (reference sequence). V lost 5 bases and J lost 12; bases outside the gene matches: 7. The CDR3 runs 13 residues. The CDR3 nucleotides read TGTGCCAGTAGTCCGCGGGACAGGGTTCAACTGTTTTTT. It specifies CASSPRDRVQLFF.

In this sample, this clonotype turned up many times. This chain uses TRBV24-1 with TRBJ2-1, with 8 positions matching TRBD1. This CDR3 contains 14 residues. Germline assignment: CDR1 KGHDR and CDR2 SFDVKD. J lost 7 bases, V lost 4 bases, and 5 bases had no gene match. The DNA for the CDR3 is TGTGCCACCAGTGACTGGACAGGGACAAATGAGCAGTTCTTC. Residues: CATSDWTGTNEQFF.

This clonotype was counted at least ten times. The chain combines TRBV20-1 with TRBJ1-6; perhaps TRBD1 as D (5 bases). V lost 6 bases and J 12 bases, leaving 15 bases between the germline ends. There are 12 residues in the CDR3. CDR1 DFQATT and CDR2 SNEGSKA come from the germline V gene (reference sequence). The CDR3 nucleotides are TGCAGTGCCCAGGACAAGTCTATACCCCTCCACTTT. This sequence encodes CSAQDKSIPLHF.

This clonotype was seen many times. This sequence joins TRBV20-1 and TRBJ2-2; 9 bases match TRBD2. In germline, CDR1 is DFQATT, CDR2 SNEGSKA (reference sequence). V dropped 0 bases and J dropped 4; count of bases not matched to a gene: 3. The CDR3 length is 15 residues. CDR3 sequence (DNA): TGCAGTGCTAGAGAACCTAGCGGGGCCACCGGGGAGCTGTTTTTT. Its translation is CSAREPSGATGELFF.

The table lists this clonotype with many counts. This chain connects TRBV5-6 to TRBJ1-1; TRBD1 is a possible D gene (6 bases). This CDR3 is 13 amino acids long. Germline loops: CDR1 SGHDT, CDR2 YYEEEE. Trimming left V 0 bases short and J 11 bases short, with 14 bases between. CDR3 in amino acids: CASSLDREGQAFF. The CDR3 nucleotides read TGTGCCAGCAGCTTGGACAGGGAGGGTCAGGCTTTCTTT. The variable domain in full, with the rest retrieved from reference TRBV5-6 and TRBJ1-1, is DAGVTQSPTHLIKTRGQQVTLRCSPKSGHDTVSWYQQALGQGPQFIFQYYEEEERQRGNFPDRFSGHQFPNYSSELNVNALLLGDSALYLCASSLDREGQAFFGQGTRLTVV.

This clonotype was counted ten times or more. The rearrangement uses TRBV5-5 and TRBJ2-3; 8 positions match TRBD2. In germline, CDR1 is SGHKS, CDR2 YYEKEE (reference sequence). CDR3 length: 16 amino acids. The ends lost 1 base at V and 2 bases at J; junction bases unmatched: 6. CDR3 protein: CASSLRLATTTDTQYF. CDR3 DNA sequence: TGTGCCAGCAGCTTGCGACTAGCGACAACCACAGATACGCAGTATTTT.

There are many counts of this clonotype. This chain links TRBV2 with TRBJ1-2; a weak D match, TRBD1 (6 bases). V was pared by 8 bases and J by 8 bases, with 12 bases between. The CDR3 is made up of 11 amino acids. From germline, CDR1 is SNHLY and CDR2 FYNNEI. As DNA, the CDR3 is TGTGCCAGCGGCGGGACATTCGGCTACACCTTC. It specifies CASGGTFGYTF.

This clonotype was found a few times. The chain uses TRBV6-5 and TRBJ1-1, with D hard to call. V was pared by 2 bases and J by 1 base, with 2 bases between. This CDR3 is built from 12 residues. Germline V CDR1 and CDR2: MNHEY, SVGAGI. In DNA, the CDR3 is TGTGCCAGCAGTTACAGGAACACTGAAGCTTTCTTT. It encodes CASSYRNTEAFF.

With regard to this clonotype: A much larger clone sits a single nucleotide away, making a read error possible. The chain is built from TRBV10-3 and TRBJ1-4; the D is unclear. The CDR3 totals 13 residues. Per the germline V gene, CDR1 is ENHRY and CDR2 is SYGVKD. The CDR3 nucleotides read TGTACCATCTCTGTTCGCCAGGATGAAAAACTGTTTTTT. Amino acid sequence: CTISVRQDEKLFF.

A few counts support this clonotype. The DNA for the CDR3 is TGTGCCAGCAGCGTAGATGCGGGGGGCACAGATACGCAGTATTTT. It codes for CASSVDAGGTDTQYF. V and J are TRBV9 and TRBJ2-3; 7 bases agree with TRBD2. The J segment lost 1 base and the V segment lost 0 bases, leaving 2 bases of the junction unmatched. The germline V gene encodes CDR1 SGDLS and CDR2 YYNGEE. The CDR3 spans 15 residues.

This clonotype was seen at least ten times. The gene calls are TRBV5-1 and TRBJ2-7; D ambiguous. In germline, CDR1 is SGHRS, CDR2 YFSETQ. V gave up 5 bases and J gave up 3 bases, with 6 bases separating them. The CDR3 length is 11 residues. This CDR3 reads CASRSGYEQYF. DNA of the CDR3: TGCGCCAGCAGGTCAGGCTACGAGCAGTACTTC.

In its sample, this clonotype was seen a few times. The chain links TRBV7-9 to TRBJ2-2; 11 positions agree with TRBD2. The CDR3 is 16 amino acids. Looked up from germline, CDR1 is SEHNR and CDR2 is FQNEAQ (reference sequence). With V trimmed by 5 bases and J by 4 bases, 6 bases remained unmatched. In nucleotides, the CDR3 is TGTGCCAGCAGCAGAATTAGCGGGAGGGGCACCGGGGAGCTGTTTTTT. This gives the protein CASSRISGRGTGELFF.

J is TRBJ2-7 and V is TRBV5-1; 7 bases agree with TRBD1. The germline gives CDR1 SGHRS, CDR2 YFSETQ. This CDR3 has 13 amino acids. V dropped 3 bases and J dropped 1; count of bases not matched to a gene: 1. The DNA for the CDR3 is TGCGCCAGCAGCTGGGGACAGTCCTACGAGCAGTACTTC. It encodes CASSWGQSYEQYF.

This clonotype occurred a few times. The CDR3 protein is CASGVEQYF. For the CDR3, the DNA is TGTGCCAGCGGAGTTGAGCAGTACTTC. The chain uses TRBV6-2 or TRBV6-3 and TRBJ2-7; D gene uncertain. The V gene lost 8 bases and the J gene lost 7 bases, with 6 bases spanning the gap. The CDR3 runs 9 residues. Germline V gene data show CDR1 as MNHEY and CDR2 as SVGEGT.

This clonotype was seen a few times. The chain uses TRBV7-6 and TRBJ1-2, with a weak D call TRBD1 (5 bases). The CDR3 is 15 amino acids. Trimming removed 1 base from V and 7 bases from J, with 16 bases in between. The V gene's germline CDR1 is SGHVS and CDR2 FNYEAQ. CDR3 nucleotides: TGTGCCAGCAGCTTAGTTTCCGAGGGACTAACTGGCTACACCTTC. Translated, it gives CASSLVSEGLTGYTF.